The rows below give T cell receptor beta chains drawn from one sample of a study of beta chain features in type 1 diabetes. Sequencing used immunoSEQ multiplex PCR; TCRdb keeps in-frame clones, though not all of them. The sample records 200,000 to 250,000 clones, 13% to 15% being singletons. The sample comprised naive CD4+ T cells from blood. Receptor source: a woman between 40 and 50 years old in good health. CDR3s include the opening cysteine and the closing phenylalanine or tryptophan. The order of the fields is clone size, V gene, J gene, D gene, CDR3 DNA, CDR3 protein. A D gene is named only where the DNA matches it firmly. Clone size is not always given. Where it is, it says once, few, many or a class for expanded clones.

>.|TRBV4-1|TRBJ2-3|.
TGCGCCAGCAGCCAAGTTGCAGCACAGGGCGCTTCAAGTACGCAGTATTTT
CASSQVAAQGASSTQYF
>.|TRBV5-6|TRBJ2-7|TRBD1
TGTGCCAGCAGCTTTGGGGACAGGGCTACCTACGAGCAGTACTTC
CASSFGDRATYEQYF
>.|TRBV9|TRBJ1-1|TRBD1
TGTGCCAGCAGAGGGACAGTGAACACTGAAGCTTTCTTT
CASRGTVNTEAFF
>.|TRBV5-1|TRBJ1-1|.
TGCGCCAGCAAACAGGGCCGGGGGAACACTGAAGCTTTCTTT
CASKQGRGNTEAFF
>few|TRBV11-2|TRBJ2-7|TRBD2
TGTGCCAGCAGCTCGGCCGGGACTAGCGGGGGGAGGGCTCCCTACGAGCAGTACTTC
CASSSAGTSGGRAPYEQYF
>few|TRBV5-4|TRBJ2-7|.
TGTGCCAGCAGCGGACAACTGGGATACGAGCAGTACTTC
CASSGQLGYEQYF
>.|TRBV9|TRBJ1-2|.
TGTGCCAGCAGCGTAGTCCCGTATGGCTACACCTTC
CASSVVPYGYTF
>.|TRBV5-1|TRBJ1-2|.
TGCGCCAGCAGCTCTGGACAGATGCTGAACTATGGCTACACCTTC
CASSSGQMLNYGYTF
>.|TRBV6-4|TRBJ2-3|TRBD2
TGTGCCAGCAGTGACTTTGGCGGGGGGCGCACAGATACGCAGTATTTT
CASSDFGGGRTDTQYF
>.|TRBV4-1|TRBJ2-3|TRBD2
TGCGCCAGCCGAGGACTAGCGGGGGATAAGAGGGCAGATACGCAGTATTTT
CASRGLAGDKRADTQYF
>.|TRBV27|TRBJ2-3|TRBD2
TGTGCCAGCAGTTTACGGCGGGGGTACACAGATACGCAGTATTTT
CASSLRRGYTDTQYF
>.|TRBV10-3|TRBJ2-7|.
TGTGCCATCAGTGCCCACAGGGATACCTACGAGCAGTACTTC
CAISAHRDTYEQYF
>few|TRBV5-1|TRBJ2-7|TRBD1
TGCGCCAGCAGCTCCCAGGGGGTGATCCCCTACGAGCAGTACTTC
CASSSQGVIPYEQYF
>.|TRBV19|TRBJ2-7|.
TGTGCCAGTAGCAGGACTGCAAGCTCCTACGAGCAGTACTTC
CASSRTASSYEQYF